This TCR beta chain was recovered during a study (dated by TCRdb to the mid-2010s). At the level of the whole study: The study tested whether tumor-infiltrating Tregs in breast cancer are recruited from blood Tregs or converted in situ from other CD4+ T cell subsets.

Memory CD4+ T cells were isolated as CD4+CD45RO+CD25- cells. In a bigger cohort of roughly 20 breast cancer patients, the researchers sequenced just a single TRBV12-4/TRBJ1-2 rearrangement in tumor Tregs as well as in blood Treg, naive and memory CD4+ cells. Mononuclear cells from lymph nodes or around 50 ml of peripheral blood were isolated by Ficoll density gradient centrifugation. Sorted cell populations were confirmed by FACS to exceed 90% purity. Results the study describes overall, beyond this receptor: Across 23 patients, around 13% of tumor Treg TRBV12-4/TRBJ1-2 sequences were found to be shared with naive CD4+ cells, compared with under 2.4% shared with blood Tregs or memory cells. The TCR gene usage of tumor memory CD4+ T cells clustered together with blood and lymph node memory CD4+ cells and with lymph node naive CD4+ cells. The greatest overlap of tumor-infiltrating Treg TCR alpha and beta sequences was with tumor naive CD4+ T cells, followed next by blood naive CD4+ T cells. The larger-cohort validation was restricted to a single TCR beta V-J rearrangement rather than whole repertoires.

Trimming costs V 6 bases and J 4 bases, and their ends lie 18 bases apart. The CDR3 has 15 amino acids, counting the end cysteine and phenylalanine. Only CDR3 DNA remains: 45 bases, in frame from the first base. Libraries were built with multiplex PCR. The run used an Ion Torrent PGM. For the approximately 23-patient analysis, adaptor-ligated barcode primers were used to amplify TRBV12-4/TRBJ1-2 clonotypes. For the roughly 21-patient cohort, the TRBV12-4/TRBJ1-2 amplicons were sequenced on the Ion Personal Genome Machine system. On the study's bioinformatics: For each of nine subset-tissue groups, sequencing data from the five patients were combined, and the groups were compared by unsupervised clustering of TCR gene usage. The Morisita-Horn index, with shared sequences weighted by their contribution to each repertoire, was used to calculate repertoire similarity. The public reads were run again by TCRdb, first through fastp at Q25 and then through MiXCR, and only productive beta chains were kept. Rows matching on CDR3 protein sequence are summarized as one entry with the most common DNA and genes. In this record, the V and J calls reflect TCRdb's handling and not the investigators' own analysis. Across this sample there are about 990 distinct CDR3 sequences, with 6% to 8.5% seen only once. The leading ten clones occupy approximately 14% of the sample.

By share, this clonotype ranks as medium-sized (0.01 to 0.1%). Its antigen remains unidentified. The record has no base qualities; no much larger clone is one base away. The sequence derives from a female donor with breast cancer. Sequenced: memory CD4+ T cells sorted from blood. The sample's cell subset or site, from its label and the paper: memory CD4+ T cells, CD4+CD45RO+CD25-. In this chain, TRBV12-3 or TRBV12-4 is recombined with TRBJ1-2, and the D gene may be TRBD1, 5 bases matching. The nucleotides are TGTGCCAGCAGCCTACAAAACCAGGGATCCTATGGCTACACCTTC. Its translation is CASSLQNQGSYGYTF.